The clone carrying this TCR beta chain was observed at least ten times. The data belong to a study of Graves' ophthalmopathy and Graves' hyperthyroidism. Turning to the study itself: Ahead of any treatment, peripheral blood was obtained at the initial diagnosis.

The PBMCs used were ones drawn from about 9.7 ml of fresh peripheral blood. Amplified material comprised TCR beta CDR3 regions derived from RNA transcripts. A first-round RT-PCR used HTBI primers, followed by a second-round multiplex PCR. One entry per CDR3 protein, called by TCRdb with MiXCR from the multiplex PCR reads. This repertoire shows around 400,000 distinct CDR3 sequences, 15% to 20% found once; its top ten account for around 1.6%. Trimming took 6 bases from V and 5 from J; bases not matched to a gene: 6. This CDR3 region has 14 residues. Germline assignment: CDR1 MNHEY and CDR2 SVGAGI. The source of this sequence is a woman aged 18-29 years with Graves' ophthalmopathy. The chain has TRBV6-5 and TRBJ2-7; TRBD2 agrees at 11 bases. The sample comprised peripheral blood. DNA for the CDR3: TGTGCCAGCAGGCAGACTAGCGGGGCCAACGAGCAGTACTTC. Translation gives CASRQTSGANEQYF.